This T cell receptor beta chain was captured in a study of beta chain features in type 1 diabetes. Notes on the study in general: Over-representation of high TCR-expressing cells was a possible consequence of cDNA sequencing. Shorter templates might be favored by PCR, equally in patients and controls. Whether TCRB rearrangement is influenced by HLA type was left unresolved in this analysis. In the patient group, naive, central memory and Treg TCRB repertoires seemed more alike than in the healthy donor group.

Expressed TCRB transcripts were sequenced because the isolated RNA had all been reverse transcribed beforehand. The method was immunoSEQ multiplex PCR; TCRdb's version includes in-frame clones alone and lacks a portion of them. The sample includes approximately 140,000 clones, 6.9% of them seen just once. This clone has only one observation. Its antigen is undetermined. The CDR3 is 14 amino acids. Germline loops: CDR1 MNHEY, CDR2 SVGAGI. Trimming cost V 5 bases and J 0 bases; bases outside gene matches: 3. Sequenced input: central memory CD4+ T cells from blood. V is TRBV6-5 and J is TRBJ1-2; 7 nucleotides agree with TRBD1. This TCR was recovered from a young woman in good health. The chain's CDR3 is CASSRGTANYGYTF. The DNA for the CDR3 is TGTGCCAGCAGTCGAGGGACAGCTAACTATGGCTACACCTTC.